This T cell receptor (beta chain) originates from a study of tumor-infiltrating lymphocytes in primary liver carcinoma. Study results and caveats: Roughly 8-25% of top clones, and no more, occurred in all five tumor regions.

The authors made TCR beta cDNA from about 500 ng total RNA with a constant-region primer. For TCR beta, libraries were produced by three nested multiplex PCR rounds using slightly modified ARM-PCR. Forward primers for TRBV1-TRBV30 and a C-beta reverse primer served the first two PCR rounds, at around 11 cycles each. MiXCR was run by TCRdb on the multiplex PCR reads, yielding one entry per CDR3 protein. The sample includes approximately 24,000 distinct CDR3 sequences, roughly 78% of them seen just once. This clonotype was found once. Its target is not known. A read error may produce the germline difference seen at one junction end. Investigators took RNA and DNA out together from 20-30 mg of unsorted bulk tissue. With chronic HBV infection, the patients were also treatment-naive. Per germline, CDR1 SGHAT and CDR2 FQNNGV. The CDR3 runs to 14 residues.

The TCR originated in a man in his forties with primary liver carcinoma and hepatitis B virus infection. Source material: liver tumor tissue from sampling region 3. Documented subset: tumor region T3, left-lateral pole. The J gene is TRBJ2-7, the V gene TRBV11-2; maybe TRBD1 (5 bases). The CDR3 region has the DNA TGTGCCAGCGGCTTTACACTCACAGGCAACGAGCAGTACTTC. Its translation is CASGFTLTGNEQYF.